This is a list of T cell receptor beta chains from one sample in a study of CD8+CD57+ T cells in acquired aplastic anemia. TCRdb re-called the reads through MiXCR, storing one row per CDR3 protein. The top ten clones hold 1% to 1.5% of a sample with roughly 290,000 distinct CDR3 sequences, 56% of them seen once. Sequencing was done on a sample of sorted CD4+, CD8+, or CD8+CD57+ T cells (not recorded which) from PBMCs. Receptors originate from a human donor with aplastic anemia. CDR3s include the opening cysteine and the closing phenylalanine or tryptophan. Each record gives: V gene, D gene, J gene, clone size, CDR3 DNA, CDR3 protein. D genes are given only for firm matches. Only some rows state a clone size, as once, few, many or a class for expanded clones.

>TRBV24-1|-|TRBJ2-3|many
TGTGCCACCAGTCCGGGGACGGCGAGCACAGATACGCAGTATTTT
CATSPGTASTDTQYF
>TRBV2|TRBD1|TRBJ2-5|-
TGTGCCAGCAGGGGGACAGGACCGAATCAAGAGACCCAGTACTTC
CASRGTGPNQETQYF
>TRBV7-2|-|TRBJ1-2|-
TGTGCCAGCAGCCAAGCGACAGACAACTATGGCTACACCTTC
CASSQATDNYGYTF
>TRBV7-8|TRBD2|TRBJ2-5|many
TGTGCCAGCAGCTTTAGCGGGGTAGAGACCCAGTACTTC
CASSFSGVETQYF
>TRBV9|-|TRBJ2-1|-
TGTGCCAGCAGCGGGACAGTTTCAAATGAGCAGTTCTTC
CASSGTVSNEQFF
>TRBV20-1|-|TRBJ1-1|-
TGCAGTGCTAGGCAGGGATTATACACTGAAGCTTTCTTT
CSARQGLYTEAFF
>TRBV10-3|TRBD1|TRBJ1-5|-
TGTGCCAGCTGGGACAGTCAAGCAAATCAGCCCCAGCATTTT
CASWDSQANQPQHF
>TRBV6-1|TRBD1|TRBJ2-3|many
TGTGCCAGCAGTGAAAGGGGGCTGATGGATACGCAGTATTTT
CASSERGLMDTQYF
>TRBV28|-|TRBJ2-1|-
TGTGCCAGCAGGGCCCCCACCGAGCAGTTCTTC
CASRAPTEQFF
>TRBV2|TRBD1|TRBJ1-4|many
TGTGCCAGCAGGGACAGGGTTGATGAAAAACTGTTTTTT
CASRDRVDEKLFF
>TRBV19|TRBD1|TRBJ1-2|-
TGTGCCAGTAGCCTTGGACAGGCCTATGGCTACACCTTC
CASSLGQAYGYTF
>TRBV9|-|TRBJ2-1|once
TGTGCCAGCAGCGTAGGGGATCGGGGGCGGGTACTATACAATGAGCAGTTCTTC
CASSVGDRGRVLYNEQFF
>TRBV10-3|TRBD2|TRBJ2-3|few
TGTGCCATCAGTGAGAAAGGGGCGGGGGGCAACACAGATACGCAGTATTTT
CAISEKGAGGNTDTQYF
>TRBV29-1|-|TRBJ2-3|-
TGCAGCGTTCCGGGCCTACCCACAGATACGCAGTATTTT
CSVPGLPTDTQYF
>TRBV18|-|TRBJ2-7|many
TGTGCCAGCTCACCACCAGACAGCTACGAGCAGTACTTC
CASSPPDSYEQYF
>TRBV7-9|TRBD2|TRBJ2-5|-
TGTGCCAGCAGCCCGGGGGGGGCACGGGAGACCCAGTACTTC
CASSPGGARETQYF
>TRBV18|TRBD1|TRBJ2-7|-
TGTGCCAGCTCACAGCCGGGACAGGGGGCGAACGGGCAGTACTTC
CASSQPGQGANGQYF
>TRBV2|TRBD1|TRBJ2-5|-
TGTGCCAGCTCTTGGGACAGGGGATGCGAGACCCAGTACTTC
CASSWDRGCETQYF
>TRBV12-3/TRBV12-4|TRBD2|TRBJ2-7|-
TGTGCCAGCAGTTTAGCTCAGGTACTAGCGGGCGAGCAGTACTTC
CASSLAQVLAGEQYF
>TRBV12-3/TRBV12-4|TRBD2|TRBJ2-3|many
TGTGCCAGCAGTTCCAGACTAGCGGGGCTTGGTACAGATACGCAGTATTTT
CASSSRLAGLGTDTQYF
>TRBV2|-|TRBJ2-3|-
TGTGCCAGCAGTGAAAGGCGTGCGACAGATACGCAGTATTTT
CASSERRATDTQYF
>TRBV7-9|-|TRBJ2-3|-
TGTGCCAGCAGCTTGTGGGGGACTAGCACAGATACGCAGTATTTT
CASSLWGTSTDTQYF
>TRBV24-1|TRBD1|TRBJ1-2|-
TGTGCCATCAGTGATAAATCCAGGGGGCGGGGGGCTAATAACTATGGCTACACCTTC
CAISDKSRGRGANNYGYTF
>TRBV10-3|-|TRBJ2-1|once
TGTGCCATCAGTGTGGTCCTTAGCTCCTACAATGAGCAGTTATTC
CAISVVLSSYNEQLF
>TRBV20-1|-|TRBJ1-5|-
TGCAGTGCTAGAGAACCAGGGAGCTATCAGCCCCAGCATTTT
CSAREPGSYQPQHF
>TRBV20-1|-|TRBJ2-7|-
TGCAGTGCGAGACAGGGACTCTACGAGCAGTACTTC
CSARQGLYEQYF
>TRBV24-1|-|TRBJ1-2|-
TGTGCCACCTCGCAGGGGTCGTGGAATGGCTACACCTTC
CATSQGSWNGYTF
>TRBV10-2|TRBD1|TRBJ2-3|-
TGCGCCAGCAGACCGGGACAGGGACCCACAGATACGCAGTATTTT
CASRPGQGPTDTQYF
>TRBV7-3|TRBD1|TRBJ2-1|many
TGTGCCAGCAGGGGGACAGGGACCTACAATGAGCAGTTCTTC
CASRGTGTYNEQFF
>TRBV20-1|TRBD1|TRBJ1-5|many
TGCAGTGCTACCAGACAGGGGGAAGGAGGGCCCCAGCATTTT
CSATRQGEGGPQHF
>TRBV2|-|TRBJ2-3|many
TGTGCCAGCAGTGGCAGAGGGGCCACAGATACGCAGTATTTT
CASSGRGATDTQYF
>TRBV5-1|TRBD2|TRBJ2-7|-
TGCGCCAGCAGCTTTGGGCTAGCGGGACAGTACGAGCAGTACTTC
CASSFGLAGQYEQYF
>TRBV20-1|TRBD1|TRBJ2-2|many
TGCAGTGCTAGAGAGACAGGGGACGGGGAGCTGTTTTTT
CSARETGDGELFF
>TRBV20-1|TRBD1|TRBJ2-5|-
TGCAGTGCTTTTGCGACAGGGATGGCCAATGAGCAGTACTTC
CSAFATGMANEQYF
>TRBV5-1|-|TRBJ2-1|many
TGCGCCAGCAGCTTGGGACATGGATACAATGAGCAGTTCTTC
CASSLGHGYNEQFF
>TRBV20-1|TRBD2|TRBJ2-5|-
TGCAGTGCTAGTTCTTTAGCGGGGTCCCAAGAGACCCAGTACTTC
CSASSLAGSQETQYF
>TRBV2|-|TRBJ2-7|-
TGTGCCAGCAGTGAGGGGCTTTTGGGGGCGAGGGACGAGCAGTACTTC
CASSEGLLGARDEQYF